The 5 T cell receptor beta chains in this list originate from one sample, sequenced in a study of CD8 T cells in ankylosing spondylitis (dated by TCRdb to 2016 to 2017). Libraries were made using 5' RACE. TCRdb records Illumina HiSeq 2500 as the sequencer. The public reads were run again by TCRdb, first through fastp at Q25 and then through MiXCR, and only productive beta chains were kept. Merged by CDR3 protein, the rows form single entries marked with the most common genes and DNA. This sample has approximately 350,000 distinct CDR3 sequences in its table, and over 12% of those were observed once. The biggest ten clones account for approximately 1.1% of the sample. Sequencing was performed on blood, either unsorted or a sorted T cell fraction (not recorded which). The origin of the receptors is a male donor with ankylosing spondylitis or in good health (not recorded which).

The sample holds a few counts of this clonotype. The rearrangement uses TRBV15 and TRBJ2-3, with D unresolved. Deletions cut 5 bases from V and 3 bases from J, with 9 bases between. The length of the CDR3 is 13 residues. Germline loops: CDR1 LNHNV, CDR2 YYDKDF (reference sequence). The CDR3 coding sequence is TGTGCCACCAGCCCAATGGGGACAGATACGCAGTATTTT. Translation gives CATSPMGTDTQYF.

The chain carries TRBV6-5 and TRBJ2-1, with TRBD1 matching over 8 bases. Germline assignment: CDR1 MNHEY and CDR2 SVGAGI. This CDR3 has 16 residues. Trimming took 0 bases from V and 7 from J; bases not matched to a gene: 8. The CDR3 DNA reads TGTGCCAGCAGTTACTCGGTGGCAGGGGGCGGGAATGAGCAGTTCTTC. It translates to CASSYSVAGGGNEQFF.

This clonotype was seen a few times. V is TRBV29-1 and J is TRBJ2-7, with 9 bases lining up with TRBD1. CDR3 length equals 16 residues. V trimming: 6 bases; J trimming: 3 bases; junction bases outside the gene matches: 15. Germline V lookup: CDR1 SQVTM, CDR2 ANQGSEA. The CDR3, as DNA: TGCAGCGTGGAGATAAATAGACAGGGGGGGGACTACGAGCAGTACTTC. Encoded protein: CSVEINRQGGDYEQYF.

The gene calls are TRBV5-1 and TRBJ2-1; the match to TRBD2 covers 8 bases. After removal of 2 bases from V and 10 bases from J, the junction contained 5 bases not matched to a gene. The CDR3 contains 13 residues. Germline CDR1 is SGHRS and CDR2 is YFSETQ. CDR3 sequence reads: CASSLIAGYEQFF. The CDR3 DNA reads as TGCGCCAGCAGCTTAATAGCGGGGTACGAGCAGTTCTTC.

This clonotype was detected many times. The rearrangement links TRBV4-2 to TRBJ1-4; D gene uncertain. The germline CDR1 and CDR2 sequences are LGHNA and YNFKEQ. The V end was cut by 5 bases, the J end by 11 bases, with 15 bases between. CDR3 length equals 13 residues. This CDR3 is CASSSRQYGKLFF. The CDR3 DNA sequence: TGTGCCAGCAGCTCCCGTCAGTACGGGAAACTGTTTTTT.